The clone carrying this T cell receptor (beta chain) was seen a handful of times. The antigen is undetermined. Only in-frame clones appear in the TCRdb table, and some are missing; sequencing was by immunoSEQ multiplex PCR. Among fewer than 55,000 clones listed, roughly 80% were seen once. The CDR3 covers 15 residues. With 5 bases clipped from V and 4 bases from J, the junction kept 9 bases outside the gene matches. Per the germline V gene, CDR1 is WNHNN and CDR2 is SYGVQD (reference sequence). This sample is drawn from a study of Ad26.COV2.S vaccination and SARS-CoV-2 variants. Study outcomes and limitations: Participants in the vaccine arm had higher spike-specific TCR breadth; placebo recipients had lower. Assessments of TCR breadth and depth may have underestimated the total T cell responses. Responses of spike-specific T cells (both CD8+ and CD4+) reportedly showed substantial breadth after vaccination. Placebo recipients and vaccine recipients were similar in non-spike TCR breadth.

The rearrangement uses TRBV10-1 and TRBJ2-5; the match to TRBD1 covers 8 bases. This sequence was found in a human donor who had recovered from COVID-19. The input for sequencing was peripheral blood, taken after recovery from COVID-19. The CDR3: CASSTGQGRGETQYF. CDR3 bases: TGCGCCAGCAGTACAGGACAGGGACGAGGAGAGACCCAGTACTTC.